This T cell receptor (beta chain) was retrieved from a study of blood T cell repertoires in COVID-19. Study-wide background: Sites in the United States, Italy and Spain provided acute and convalescent COVID-19 samples. T cells, B-cell-depleted T cells, or PBMCs supplied cDNA or gDNA.

TCRdb keeps only in-frame clones here, not all; method: immunoSEQ multiplex PCR. The sample lists tens of thousands of clones; approximately 84% were seen once. This CDR3 is 13 amino acids long. V gave up 7 bases and J gave up 4 bases; unmatched junction bases: 6. The V gene's germline CDR1 is SNHLY and CDR2 FYNNEI. This clone has just a few counts. The source of this sequence is a man aged 55 to 69 with acute or convalescent COVID-19. The sequencing input was peripheral blood. The chain has TRBV2 and TRBJ2-7; 8 bases line up with TRBD2. CDR3 nucleotides: TGTGCCAGCACAACCGGGACTAGGTACGAGCAGTACTTC. It translates to CASTTGTRYEQYF.